A selection of T cell receptor beta chains follows, all from one sample in a study of blood T cell repertoires in COVID-19. Data came from immunoSEQ multiplex PCR; TCRdb stores just in-frame clones and leaves some out. The data hold roughly 500,000 clones, with roughly 90% observed a single time. The sample taken for sequencing was PBMCs or T cells enriched from blood (not recorded which). These receptors originate from a woman aged 40-49 years who had recovered from COVID-19. The CDR3 runs from the conserved cysteine through the conserved F or W. Fields, in order: clone size, V gene, D gene, J gene, CDR3 length, CDR3 DNA, CDR3 protein. The D gene is left open where the match is weak. Rows may omit the clone size; those that give it use once, few, many or a size class.

>-|TRBV10-3|-|TRBJ2-7|15
TGTGCCATCAGTGAGGCAGGATCCGTTACCTACGAGCAGTACTTC
CAISEAGSVTYEQYF
>-|TRBV18|TRBD1|TRBJ2-7|14
TGTGCCAGCTCACCTCAGGGACAGGTCTACGAGCAGTACTTC
CASSPQGQVYEQYF
>-|TRBV6-5|-|TRBJ1-3|14
TGTGCCAGCGGAGGGCCCAACTCTGGAAACACCATATATTTT
CASGGPNSGNTIYF
>-|TRBV7-9|TRBD1|TRBJ1-4|16
TGTGCCAGCAGCTTTTATCTGGGACAGGCTAATGAAAAACTGTTTTTT
CASSFYLGQANEKLFF
>-|TRBV7-2|TRBD1|TRBJ1-5|14
TGTGCCAGCAGCTCCGGACAGGTCAATCAGCCCCAGCATTTT
CASSSGQVNQPQHF
>once|TRBV6-1|TRBD1|TRBJ1-1|17
TGTGCCAGCAGTGAATGGGGGACAGGGAGGGTTGGCACTGAAGCTTTCTTT
CASSEWGTGRVGTEAFF
>-|TRBV24-1|-|TRBJ2-7|13
TGTGCCACCAGTGACCAAAACAGGGACGAGCAGTACTTC
CATSDQNRDEQYF
>once|TRBV6-5|TRBD2|TRBJ2-7|13
TGTGCCAGCAAGGCGGGAGACACCTACGAGCAGTACTTC
CASKAGDTYEQYF
>-|TRBV9|TRBD1|TRBJ1-3|16
TGTGCCAGCAGCGTAACAAGGGACAGTGGGGGAAACACCATATATTTT
CASSVTRDSGGNTIYF
>-|TRBV2|TRBD1|TRBJ2-3|14
TGTGCCAGCAAGAGACAGGGGGCGCAGGATACGCAGTATTTT
CASKRQGAQDTQYF
>-|TRBV18|TRBD1|TRBJ1-1|13
TGTGCCAGCTCAGACACAGGGGGCACTGAAGCTTTCTTT
CASSDTGGTEAFF
>-|TRBV5-1|-|TRBJ2-1|17
TGCGCCAGCAGCAGAACCGCCGGGACTGGAGGAGGCAATGAGCAGTTCTTC
CASSRTAGTGGGNEQFF
>-|TRBV12-5|-|TRBJ2-7|14
TGTGCTAGTGGTTCCACACAGGGAATCTACGAGCAGTACTTC
CASGSTQGIYEQYF
>-|TRBV9|-|TRBJ2-5|13
TGTGCCAGCAGCGGTAGCGTGAGGGAGACCCAGTACTTC
CASSGSVRETQYF
>-|TRBV4-3|TRBD1|TRBJ1-1|16
TGCGCCAGCAGCCAATCTCGGACAGGGGGGAGGACTGAAGCTTTCTTT
CASSQSRTGGRTEAFF
>-|TRBV19|-|TRBJ1-1|15
TGTGCCAGTCATCGTCGGGCGGGTACGGGCACTGAAGCTTTCTTT
CASHRRAGTGTEAFF
>-|TRBV24-1|-|TRBJ2-5|13
TGTGCCACCAGTTTGTGGGGGGAAGAGACCCAGTACTTC
CATSLWGEETQYF
>-|TRBV15|-|TRBJ1-3|15
TGTGCCACCAGCAGAGATTCGATTCGGGGAAACACCATATATTTT
CATSRDSIRGNTIYF
>-|TRBV5-1|-|TRBJ2-1|15
TGCGCCAGCAGCTTGGGACAGGTTTCCTACAATGAGCAGTTCTTC
CASSLGQVSYNEQFF
>-|TRBV19|TRBD1|TRBJ1-3|15
TGTGCCAGCATTTTCCGGGACAGGGCTGGAAACACCATATATTTT
CASIFRDRAGNTIYF
>-|TRBV12-5|-|TRBJ2-3|14
TGTGCTAGTGCTCTTGGTATACAGACAGATACGCAGTATTTT
CASALGIQTDTQYF
>-|TRBV30|TRBD2|TRBJ2-7|15
TGTGCCTGGAGTGTACATAGCGGGTCCTCCTACGAGCAGTACTTC
CAWSVHSGSSYEQYF
>once|TRBV6-2/TRBV6-3|TRBD1|TRBJ1-1|14
TGTGCCAGCAGCCTAAGGGGGCGAGACACTGAAGCTTTCTTT
CASSLRGRDTEAFF
>-|TRBV2|TRBD1|TRBJ2-7|15
TGTGCCAGCAGCGACCCGACAGGGGGTGTTTACGAGCAGTACTTC
CASSDPTGGVYEQYF
>few|TRBV29-1|-|TRBJ1-2|14
TGCAGCGTTGATGACGCCGGAGTTAACTATGGCTACACCTTC
CSVDDAGVNYGYTF
>-|TRBV10-3|-|TRBJ2-1|14
TGTGCCATCAGTGAGACGGGACACCCGAATGAGCAGTTCTTC
CAISETGHPNEQFF
>few|TRBV5-1|-|TRBJ2-3|14
TGCGCCAGCAGCTTTGGAGGTTACACAGATACGCAGTATTTT
CASSFGGYTDTQYF
>-|TRBV4-1|-|TRBJ1-3|17
TGCGCCAGCAGCCACCCAGCGGACGGATCGTCTGGAAACACCATATATTTT
CASSHPADGSSGNTIYF
>-|TRBV6-1|-|TRBJ1-1|15
TGTGCCAGCAGTGAGAGGACATATGAGAACACTGAAGCTTTCTTT
CASSERTYENTEAFF